Described below is a single T cell receptor beta chain sequence and its context. The antigen remains unidentified. The data originate from a study of T cell responses to AZD1222 COVID-19 vaccine. Findings of the study overall: Following two doses of AZD1222, Spike-specific TCR breadth and depth rose. Samples come after the peak T cell response, not at day 14. Only a handful of AZD1222 recipients, more than five in all, had baseline seropositivity. Spike-spanning, vaccine-associated CD4 TCRs were dominant at 160-218 and 743-854.

The CDR3 totals 14 residues. The germline gives CDR1 SGHRS, CDR2 YFSETQ. Deletions cut 0 bases from V and 5 bases from J, with 8 bases between. Repertoires were generated with immunoSEQ multiplex PCR, while TCRdb's copy carries only in-frame clones and drops some. The data show about 99,000 clones, with about nine tenths seen just once and about 17% held by the top ten. The chain has TRBV5-1 and TRBJ2-2; D is uncertain. The source was peripheral blood, collected on day 0 of AZD1222 vaccination. This TCR was recovered from an adult in good health. CDR3 sequence: CASSLDAETGELFF. The DNA for the CDR3 is TGCGCCAGCAGCTTGGATGCAGAGACCGGGGAGCTGTTTTTT.